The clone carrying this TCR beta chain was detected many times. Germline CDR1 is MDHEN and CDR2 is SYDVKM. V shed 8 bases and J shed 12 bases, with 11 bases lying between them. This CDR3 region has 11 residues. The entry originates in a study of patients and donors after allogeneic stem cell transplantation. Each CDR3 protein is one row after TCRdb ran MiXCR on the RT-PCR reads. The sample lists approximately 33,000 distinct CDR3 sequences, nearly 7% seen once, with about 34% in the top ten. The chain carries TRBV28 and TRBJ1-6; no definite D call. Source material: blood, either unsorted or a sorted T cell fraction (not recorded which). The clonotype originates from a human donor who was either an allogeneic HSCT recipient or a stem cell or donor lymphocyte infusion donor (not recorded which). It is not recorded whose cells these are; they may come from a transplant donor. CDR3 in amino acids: CASGPKGPLHF. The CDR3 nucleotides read TGTGCCAGCGGACCCAAGGGACCCCTCCACTTT.